Following are 16 T cell receptor beta chains from one sample sequenced in a study of spatial heterogeneity in lung cancer. Time point indicated: sample taken at primary tumor resection. The antigens these receptors bind are not known. TCRdb ran MiXCR on the 5' RACE reads and lists one entry per CDR3 protein. This table holds about 27,000 distinct CDR3 sequences, more than 5.5% found once. Broader study findings: The number of expanded tumor alpha and beta chains correlated with mutation number.

The specimen comprised lung tumor tissue, sampled at surgery. The receptors derive from a male donor with early-stage non-small cell lung cancer.

Notes on this clonotype: One base away lies a much larger clone, so this may be a sequencing read error. The chain employs TRBV5-6 and TRBJ1-6; D perhaps matches TRBD1 (6 bases). CDR3 length: 17 amino acids. The germline V and J ends were trimmed by 2 bases and 0 bases, with 12 bases remaining between them. CDR1 SGHDT and CDR2 YYEEEE come from the germline V gene. The CDR3 nucleotides are TGTGCCAGCAGCTTCGGGGGGCCAGGCTCCTATAATTCACCCCTCCACTTT. Translating gives CASSFGGPGSYNSPLHF.

Only a few counts were recorded for this clonotype. This sequence joins TRBV6-2 or TRBV6-3 and TRBJ2-5; D may be TRBD1 (5 bases). This CDR3 has 12 amino acids. V was trimmed by 6 bases and J by 3 bases, leaving 8 bases between them. Germline CDR1 MNHEY, CDR2 SVGEGT. The CDR3, as DNA: TGTGCCAGCAGCCCGACAGAAGAGACCCAGTACTTC. Residues: CASSPTEETQYF.

This clonotype was observed once. This chain uses TRBV7-2 with TRBJ1-1; the D is unclear. Germline-derived CDR1 and CDR2 are SGHTA and FQGNSA. The CDR3 is made up of 14 amino acids. V lost 5 bases and J 1 base, leaving 11 bases between the germline ends. The CDR3 DNA follows: TGTGCCAGCAGCCCTAGCACGGGGAACACTGAAGCTTTCTTT. It yields the protein CASSPSTGNTEAFF.

Many counts were recorded for this clonotype. This chain joins TRBV5-1 and TRBJ2-7; TRBD1 matches 8 bases. V dropped 4 bases and J dropped 3; count of bases not matched to a gene: 6. The CDR3 runs to 14 residues. CDR1 is SGHRS and CDR2 is YFSETQ in the germline V gene. For the CDR3, the DNA is TGCGCCAGCAGCGCGACAGGGGAGGTCTACGAGCAGTACTTC. Translation: CASSATGEVYEQYF. The variable domain in full, with the rest retrieved from reference TRBV5-1 and TRBJ2-7, is KAGVTQTPRYLIKTRGQQVTLSCSPISGHRSVSWYQQTPGQGLQFLFEYFSETQRNKGNFPGRFSGRQFSNSRSEMNVSTLELGDSALYLCASSATGEVYEQYFGPGTRLTVT.

By proportion, this clonotype is large. The rearrangement joins TRBV7-2 to TRBJ2-3, with D maybe TRBD1 (5 bases). This CDR3 has 15 amino acids. CDR1 and CDR2 (germline): SGHTA, FQGNSA. V was cut by 5 bases and J by 3 bases, with 15 bases left in between. Here the CDR3 reads CASSRWGEKTDTQYF. CDR3 sequence (DNA): TGTGCCAGCAGCCGATGGGGCGAGAAAACAGATACGCAGTATTTT.

This clonotype came up many times. V is TRBV5-1 and J is TRBJ2-5; 12 positions match TRBD1. The CDR3 is 15 residues long. Germline loops: CDR1 SGHRS, CDR2 YFSETQ. V gave up 4 bases and J gave up 5 bases; unmatched junction bases: 6. As DNA, the CDR3 is TGCGCCAGCAGCCCGGGACAGGGGGCACGGGAGACCCAGTACTTC. Amino acids: CASSPGQGARETQYF.

In this sample, this clonotype turned up many times. The chain employs TRBV29-1 and TRBJ2-3; weak D call: TRBD1 (5 bases). The CDR3 runs to 14 residues. V lost 2 bases to trimming and J lost 5 bases, with 14 bases between them. From germline, CDR1 is SQVTM and CDR2 ANQGSEA. This CDR3 reads CSVERWGREDTQYF. CDR3 DNA: TGCAGCGTTGAACGTTGGGGCAGGGAAGATACGCAGTATTTT.

In DNA form, the CDR3 reads TGCAGCGTCGCGGGGACAGCCTTCTACAATGAGCAGTTCTTC. It specifies CSVAGTAFYNEQFF. The chain recombines TRBV29-1 with TRBJ2-1; tentative D call: TRBD1 (7 bases). Trimming removed 6 bases from V and 3 bases from J, with 15 bases in between. The CDR3 is 14 amino acids. CDR1 and CDR2 (germline): SQVTM, ANQGSEA.

There are many counts of this clonotype. The V gene is TRBV5-1, the J gene TRBJ2-3; no clear D. The CDR3 totals 14 residues. V lost 2 bases to trimming and J lost 2 bases, with 9 bases between them. The germline V gene has CDR1 SGHRS and CDR2 YFSETQ. The CDR3 loop is CASSFVAFTDTQYF. In DNA form, the CDR3 reads TGCGCCAGCAGCTTCGTTGCTTTCACAGATACGCAGTATTTT.

This clonotype was recorded many times. The chain recombines TRBV7-2 with TRBJ2-3; tentative D call: TRBD2 (6 bases). Germline loops: CDR1 SGHTA, CDR2 FQGNSA. The V gene lost 4 bases and the J gene lost 3 bases, with 17 bases spanning the gap. This CDR3 is 16 amino acids long. CDR3 bases: TGTGCCAGCAGCTCCACGATCGGGGGTTTAACAGATACGCAGTATTTT. This gives the protein CASSSTIGGLTDTQYF.

The sample holds a few counts of this clonotype. The rearrangement links TRBV20-1 to TRBJ1-1; D is undetermined. Trimming took off 6 bases at V and 1 base at J, with 15 bases between the two ends. The germline V gene has CDR1 DFQATT and CDR2 SNEGSKA (reference sequence). This CDR3 has 14 amino acids. The DNA for the CDR3 is TGCAGTGCCCTCCCAGCGGGTCGGAACACTGAAGCTTTCTTT. Translation: CSALPAGRNTEAFF.

A word on this clonotype: Being one base from a much bigger clone, this may be a read error. The chain joins TRBV6-2 or TRBV6-3 to TRBJ2-1; 9 nucleotides align to TRBD1. Germline V gives CDR1 MNHEY, CDR2 SVGEGT. J was trimmed by 5 bases and V by 10 bases; bases with no gene match: 15. The CDR3 covers 16 residues. The chain's CDR3 is CAISPHRDRVHNEQFF. The CDR3 DNA reads TGTGCCATCAGCCCCCACCGGGACAGGGTGCACAATGAGCAGTTCTTC.

This clonotype was seen ten or more times. V gene TRBV2 combines with J gene TRBJ1-1, with TRBD1 as a possible D gene (6 bases). From germline, CDR1 is SNHLY and CDR2 FYNNEI. This CDR3 contains 12 residues. The V and J ends lost 7 bases and 3 bases respectively, with 9 bases between them. The CDR3 region is CASMDSYTEAFF. As DNA, the CDR3 is TGTGCCAGCATGGACAGTTACACTGAAGCTTTCTTT.

The chain couples TRBV25-1 to TRBJ1-1; 8 nucleotides align to TRBD1. Germline-derived CDR1 and CDR2 are MGHDK and SYGVNS. The CDR3 is 15 residues long. The trim removed 4 bases at V and 5 bases at J, leaving 9 bases unmatched. The CDR3 DNA is TGTGCCAGCAGTGCGTCACAGGGGGGATTTACTGAAGCTTTCTTT. This translates into CASSASQGGFTEAFF. The full variable domain, its missing parts supplied by reference TRBV25-1 and TRBJ1-1, is EADIYQTPRYLVIGTGKKITLECSQTMGHDKMYWYQQDPGMELHLIHYSYGVNSTEKGDLSSESTVSRIRTEHFPLTLESARPSHTSQYLCASSASQGGFTEAFFGQGTRLTVV.

This clonotype was detected only a few times. The rearrangement uses TRBV20-1 and TRBJ2-7; 7 bases agree with TRBD2. Per germline, CDR1 DFQATT and CDR2 SNEGSKA (reference sequence). The CDR3 covers 13 residues. Trimming took 6 bases from V and 5 from J; bases not matched to a gene: 10. The CDR3 coding sequence is TGCAGTGCCCCCGGGTTGAGCGGGGACGAGCAGTACTTC. The encoded protein is CSAPGLSGDEQYF.

This clonotype was observed many times. This chain connects TRBV29-1 to TRBJ2-2, with D possibly TRBD1 on 6 matching bases. Germline V gene data show CDR1 as SQVTM and CDR2 as ANQGSEA. The CDR3 is 14 amino acids. Trimming shortened V by 4 bases and J by 1 base, and 10 bases separated the two germline ends. The DNA of the CDR3 is TGCAGCGTTGGCAGGGGCGAGAACACCGGGGAGCTGTTTTTT. This translates into CSVGRGENTGELFF.